A single sample gave rise to the 12 T cell receptor beta chains below, sequenced in a study of blood T cells in healthy people across ages (dated by TCRdb to about 2015). The library came from 5' RACE. Sequencing instrument: Illumina HiSeq 2500. The second PCR ran for roughly 7 to 12 cycles and used a J-beta primer mix along with a sample-barcoded 5' primer. TCRdb ran its own pipeline on the public reads, namely fastp trimming at Q25 and MiXCR clone calling, and kept in-frame beta chains. CDR3 protein duplicates are merged, each entry listing the most common genes and DNA. Within this sample are approximately 800,000 distinct CDR3 sequences, with 46% of them counted one time only. 15% to 20% of the sample belongs to the ten largest clones. Specimen: blood. These receptors were obtained from a man older than 75 in good health.

The count of this clonotype is one. The chain employs TRBV24-1 and TRBJ2-3; 9 bases agree with TRBD1. Germline V gives CDR1 KGHDR, CDR2 SFDVKD. This CDR3 comprises 16 residues. Trimming at V came to 3 bases and at J to 3 bases, leaving 6 bases not matched to a gene. As DNA, the CDR3 is TGTGCCACCAGTGATAGCGGGACAGGGAATACAGATACGCAGTATTTT. Its protein product is CATSDSGTGNTDTQYF.

This clonotype was seen a few times. As DNA, the CDR3 is TGCAGCGTTGACACTAGCGGGAATGTTTGGAATGAGCAGTACTTC. This encodes CSVDTSGNVWNEQYF. J is TRBJ2-7 and V is TRBV29-1; 10 bases align to TRBD2. Germline CDR1 is SQVTM and CDR2 is ANQGSEA. The CDR3 extends over 15 amino acids. V lost 3 bases and J lost 7; bases outside the gene matches: 12.

The rearrangement joins TRBV27 to TRBJ2-5; TRBD2 agrees at 8 bases. With the DNA end fitting TRBJ2-7 better, the J assignment may be wrong. Germline V gives CDR1 MNHEY, CDR2 SMNVEV (reference sequence). The CDR3 is made up of 17 amino acids. The CDR3 loop is CASSLRGSSGSTYEQYF. The CDR3 region has the DNA TGTGCCAGCAGTTTAAGGGGGTCTAGCGGGTCGACCTACGAGCAGTACTTC.

Notes on this clonotype: It may be a read error: a sequence one base away is much more abundant. This chain uses TRBV12-3 or TRBV12-4 with TRBJ2-5, with 9 bases identical to TRBD1. V lost 8 bases to trimming and J lost 3 bases; unmatched junction nucleotides: 10. The CDR3 runs to 15 residues. The CDR3 spells CASRVQGAHEETQYF. The CDR3 nucleotides are TGTGCCAGCCGGGTACAGGGGGCGCATGAAGAGACCCAGTACTTC.

This clonotype has a handful of counts. A much larger clone sits a single nucleotide away, making a read error possible. V usage is TRBV29-1 and J usage is TRBJ2-1; no definite D call. The CDR3 spans 10 residues. Trimming shortened V by 1 base and J by 13 bases, and 8 bases separated the two germline ends. From germline, CDR1 is SQVTM and CDR2 ANQGSEA. CDR3 in amino acids: CSVEAETQFF. The CDR3 coding sequence is TGCAGCGTTGAAGCGGAGACCCAGTTCTTC.

Of note for this clonotype: A read error is possible here, since a much larger clone lies one base away. The chain combines TRBV4-3 with TRBJ2-1; TRBD2 aligns across 13 bases. Germline CDR1 and CDR2: LGHNA and YSLEER. The CDR3 has 18 residues. The CDR3, as DNA: TGCACCAGCAGCCAAGATAGCTGGACTAGCGGGAGAAACAATGAGCAGTTCTTC. Translating gives CTSSQDSWTSGRNNEQFF.

The chain has TRBV7-2 and TRBJ2-7; 10 nucleotides match TRBD1. V trimming: 5 bases; J trimming: 2 bases; junction bases outside the gene matches: 6. Germline assignment: CDR1 SGHTA and CDR2 FQGNSA. CDR3 length: 15 residues. In nucleotides, the CDR3 is TGTGCCAGCAGCGCCGGGACAGGGGCCCCCTACGAGCAGTACTTC. Translation: CASSAGTGAPYEQYF.

The chain recombines TRBV4-3 with TRBJ2-6; D possibly uses TRBD1 or TRBD2 (5 bases each). The CDR3 has 19 residues. The germline V gene encodes CDR1 LGHNA and CDR2 YSLEER. Trimming removed 0 bases at V and 2 bases at J, with 17 bases between. The CDR3 nucleotides are TGCGCCAGCAGCCAAGATCCGGCAGGGACGAATGCTGGGGCCAACGTCCTGACTTTC. Translating gives CASSQDPAGTNAGANVLTF.

This clonotype has a single count. The rearrangement joins TRBV6-5 to TRBJ2-4, with 7 nucleotides matching TRBD1. Trimming removed 2 bases from V and 6 bases from J; junction bases left unmatched: 7. The CDR3 length is 15 residues. CDR1 and CDR2 (germline): MNHEY, SVGAGI. The CDR3 region is CASSYLTGAGNIQYF. CDR3 bases: TGTGCCAGCAGTTACCTTACAGGGGCGGGAAACATTCAGTACTTC.

On this clonotype itself: An end of the junction differs from the germline gene, which may be a read error. This chain joins TRBV28 and TRBJ2-7, with 8 nucleotides matching TRBD1. Germline CDR1 reads MDHEN; CDR2 reads SYDVKM. This CDR3 comprises 16 residues. CDR3 sequence (DNA): TGTACCAGCAGCCGGACAGGGAAGAATGTAGACTACGAGCAGTACTTC. Amino acids: CTSSRTGKNVDYEQYF.

This chain joins TRBV20-1 and TRBJ2-5; D possibly corresponds to TRBD2 (6 bases). Between the trimmed V and J ends, which lost 7 bases and 5 bases, there was a span of 11 bases. In germline, CDR1 is DFQATT, CDR2 SNEGSKA (reference sequence). This CDR3 is 11 amino acids long. CDR3 sequence (DNA): TGCAGTGTTCGCCGGGGGGAGACCCAGTACTTC. Translated: CSVRRGETQYF.

The gene calls are TRBV4-1 and TRBJ2-7; TRBD2 aligns across 14 bases. The DNA end favors TRBJ2-4, so the J call may be wrong. The CDR3 covers 18 residues. Germline V gene sequence: CDR1 MGHRA, CDR2 YSYEKL. The CDR3 sequence is CASSHPGTSGSFRDIQYF. DNA for the CDR3: TGCGCCAGCAGCCATCCCGGGACTAGCGGGAGCTTTAGGGACATTCAGTACTTC.